This T cell receptor (beta chain) is drawn from a study of blood T cell repertoires in COVID-19. For the study at large: Both acute and convalescent COVID-19 samples were obtained from the United States, Italy and Spain. PBMCs, B-cell-depleted T cells, or T cells were the source of the cDNA or gDNA that made up the material.

Sequenced by immunoSEQ multiplex PCR; TCRdb stores in-frame clones only, minus some. The table includes 110,000 to 150,000 clones, around four fifths detected once. The germline V gene has CDR1 SGHTA and CDR2 FQGNSA. This CDR3 is 13 amino acids long. Trimming removed 1 base at V and 6 bases at J, with 9 bases between. The sequence derives from a woman aged 40-49 years who had recovered from COVID-19. Specimen: PBMCs or T cells enriched from blood (not recorded which). The chain uses TRBV7-2 and TRBJ1-2, with D possibly matching TRBD1 (6 bases). The CDR3 spells CASSLVGGDGYTF. The CDR3 bases are TGTGCCAGCAGCTTAGTAGGGGGGGATGGCTACACCTTC. Together with reference TRBV7-2 and TRBJ1-2, the CDR3 gives the full variable domain: GAGVSQSPSNKVTEKGKDVELRCDPISGHTALYWYRQSLGQGLEFLIYFQGNSAPDKSGLPSDRFSAERTGGSVSTLTIQRTQQEDSAVYLCASSLVGGDGYTFGSGTRLTVV.